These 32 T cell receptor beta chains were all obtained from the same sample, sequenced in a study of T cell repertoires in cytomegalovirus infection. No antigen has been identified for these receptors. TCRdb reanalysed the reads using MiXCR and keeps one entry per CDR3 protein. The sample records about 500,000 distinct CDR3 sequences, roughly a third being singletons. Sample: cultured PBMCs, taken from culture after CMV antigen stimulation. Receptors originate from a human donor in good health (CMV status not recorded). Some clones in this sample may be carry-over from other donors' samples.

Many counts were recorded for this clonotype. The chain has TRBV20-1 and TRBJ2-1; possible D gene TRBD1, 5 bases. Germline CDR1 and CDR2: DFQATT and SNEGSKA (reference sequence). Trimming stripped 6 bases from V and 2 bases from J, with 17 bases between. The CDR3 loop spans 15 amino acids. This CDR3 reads CSAPDSLRPYNEQFF. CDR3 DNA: TGCAGTGCCCCCGACAGTCTACGACCCTACAATGAGCAGTTCTTC.

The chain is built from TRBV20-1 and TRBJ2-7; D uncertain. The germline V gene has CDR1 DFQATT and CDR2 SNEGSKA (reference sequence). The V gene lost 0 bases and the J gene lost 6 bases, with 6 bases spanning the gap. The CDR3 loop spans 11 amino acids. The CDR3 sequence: CSARDRIEQYF. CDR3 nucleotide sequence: TGCAGTGCTAGAGATCGTATCGAGCAGTACTTC.

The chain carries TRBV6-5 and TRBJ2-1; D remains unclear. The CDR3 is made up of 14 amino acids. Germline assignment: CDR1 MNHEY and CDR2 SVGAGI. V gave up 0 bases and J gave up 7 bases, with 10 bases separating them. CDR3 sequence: CASSYSSPLNEQFF. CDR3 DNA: TGTGCCAGCAGTTACTCCAGCCCCCTTAATGAGCAGTTCTTC.

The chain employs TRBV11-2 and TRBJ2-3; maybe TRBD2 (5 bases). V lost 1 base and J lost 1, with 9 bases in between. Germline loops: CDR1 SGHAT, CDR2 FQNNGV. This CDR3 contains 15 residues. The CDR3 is CASSLGGRRTDTQYF. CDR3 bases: TGTGCCAGCAGCTTAGGAGGGCGGCGCACAGATACGCAGTATTTT.

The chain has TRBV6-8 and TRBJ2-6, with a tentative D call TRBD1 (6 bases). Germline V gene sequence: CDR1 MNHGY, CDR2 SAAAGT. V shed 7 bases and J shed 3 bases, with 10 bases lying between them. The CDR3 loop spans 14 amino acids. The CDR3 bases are TGTGCCAGCACACGGGACATTGGGGCCAACGTCCTGACTTTC. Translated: CASTRDIGANVLTF.

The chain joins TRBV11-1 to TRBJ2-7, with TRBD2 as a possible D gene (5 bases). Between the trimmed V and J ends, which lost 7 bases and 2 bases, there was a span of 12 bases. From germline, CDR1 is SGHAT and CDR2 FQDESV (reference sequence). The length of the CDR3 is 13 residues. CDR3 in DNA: TGTGCCAGCACCAGACCGGGAACCTACGAGCAGTACTTC. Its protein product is CASTRPGTYEQYF.

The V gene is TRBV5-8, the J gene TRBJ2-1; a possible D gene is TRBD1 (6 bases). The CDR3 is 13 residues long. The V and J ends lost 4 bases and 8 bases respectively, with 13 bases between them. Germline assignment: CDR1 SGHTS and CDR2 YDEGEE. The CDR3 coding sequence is TGTGCCAGCAGCAACCGGGACAAGGATGAGCAGTTCTTC. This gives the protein CASSNRDKDEQFF.

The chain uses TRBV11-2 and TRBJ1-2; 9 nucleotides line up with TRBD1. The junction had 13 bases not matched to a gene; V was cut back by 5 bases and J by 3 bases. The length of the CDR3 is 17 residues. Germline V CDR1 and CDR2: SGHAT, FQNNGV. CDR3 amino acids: CASSLRDRVYVDYGYTF. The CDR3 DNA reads TGTGCCAGCAGCCTCCGGGACAGGGTCTATGTGGACTATGGCTACACCTTC.

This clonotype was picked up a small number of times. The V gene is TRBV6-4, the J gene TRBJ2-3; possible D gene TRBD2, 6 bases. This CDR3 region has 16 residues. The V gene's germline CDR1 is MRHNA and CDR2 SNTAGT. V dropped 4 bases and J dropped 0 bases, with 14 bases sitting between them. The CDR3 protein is CASSVGGASSTDTQYF. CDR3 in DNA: TGTGCCAGCAGTGTTGGAGGGGCATCTAGCACAGATACGCAGTATTTT.

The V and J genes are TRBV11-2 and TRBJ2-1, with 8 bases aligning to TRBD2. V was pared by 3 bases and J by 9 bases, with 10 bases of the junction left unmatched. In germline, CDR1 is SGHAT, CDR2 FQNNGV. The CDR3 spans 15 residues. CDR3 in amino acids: CASSFSGIGAGEQFF. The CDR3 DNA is TGTGCCAGCAGCTTTAGCGGGATAGGGGCTGGTGAGCAGTTCTTC.

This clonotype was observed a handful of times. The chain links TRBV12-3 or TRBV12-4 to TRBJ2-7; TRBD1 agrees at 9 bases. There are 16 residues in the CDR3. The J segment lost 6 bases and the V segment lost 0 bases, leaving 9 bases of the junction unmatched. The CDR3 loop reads CASSLAPPGQGSEQYV. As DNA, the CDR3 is TGTGCCAGCAGTTTAGCCCCGCCGGGACAGGGAAGCGAGCAGTACGTC.

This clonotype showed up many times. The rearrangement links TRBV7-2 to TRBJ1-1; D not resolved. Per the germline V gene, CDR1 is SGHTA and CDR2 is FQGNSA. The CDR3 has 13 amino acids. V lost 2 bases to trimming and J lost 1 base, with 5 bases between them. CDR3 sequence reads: CASSLTRNTEAFF. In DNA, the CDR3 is TGTGCCAGCAGCTTAACCCGGAACACTGAAGCTTTCTTT.

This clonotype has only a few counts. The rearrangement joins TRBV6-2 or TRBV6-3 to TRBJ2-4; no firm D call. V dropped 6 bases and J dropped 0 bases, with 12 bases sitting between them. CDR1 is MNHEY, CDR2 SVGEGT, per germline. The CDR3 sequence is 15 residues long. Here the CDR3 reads CASSHYPEAKNIQYF. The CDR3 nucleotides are TGTGCCAGCAGCCATTACCCCGAAGCCAAAAACATTCAGTACTTC.

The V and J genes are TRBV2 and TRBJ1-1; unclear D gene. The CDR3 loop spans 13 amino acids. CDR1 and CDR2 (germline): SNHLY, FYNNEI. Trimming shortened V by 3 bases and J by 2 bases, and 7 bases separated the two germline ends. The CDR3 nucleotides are TGTGCCAGCAGTGAGACACCCAACACTGAAGCTTTCTTT. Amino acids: CASSETPNTEAFF.

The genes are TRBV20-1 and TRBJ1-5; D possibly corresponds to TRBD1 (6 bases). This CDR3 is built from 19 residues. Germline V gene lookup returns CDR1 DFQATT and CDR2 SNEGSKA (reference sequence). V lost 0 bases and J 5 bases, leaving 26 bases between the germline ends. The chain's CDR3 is CSARDSPDSPNRADQPQHF. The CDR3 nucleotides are TGCAGTGCTAGAGATAGCCCAGATTCCCCGAACAGGGCCGATCAGCCCCAGCATTTT.

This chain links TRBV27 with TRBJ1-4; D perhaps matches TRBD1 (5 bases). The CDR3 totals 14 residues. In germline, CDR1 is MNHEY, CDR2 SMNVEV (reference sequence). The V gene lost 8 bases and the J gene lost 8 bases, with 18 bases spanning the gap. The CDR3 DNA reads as TGTGCCAGCGGGTCGGGACCCAGGGAGGAAAAACTGTTTTTT. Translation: CASGSGPREEKLFF. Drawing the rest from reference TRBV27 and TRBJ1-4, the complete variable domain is EAQVTQNPRYLITVTGKKLTVTCSQNMNHEYMSWYRQDPGLGLRQIYYSMNVEVTDKGDVPEGYKVSRKEKRNFPLILESPSPNQTSLYFCASGSGPREEKLFFGSGTQLSVL.

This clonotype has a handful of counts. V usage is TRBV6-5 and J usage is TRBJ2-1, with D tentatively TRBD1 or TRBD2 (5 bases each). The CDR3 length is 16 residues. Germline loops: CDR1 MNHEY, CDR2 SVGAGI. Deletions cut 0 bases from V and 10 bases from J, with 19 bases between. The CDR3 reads CASSYSGDRRLREQFF. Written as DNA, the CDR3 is TGTGCCAGCAGTTACTCTGGGGACCGCAGGTTAAGGGAGCAGTTCTTC.

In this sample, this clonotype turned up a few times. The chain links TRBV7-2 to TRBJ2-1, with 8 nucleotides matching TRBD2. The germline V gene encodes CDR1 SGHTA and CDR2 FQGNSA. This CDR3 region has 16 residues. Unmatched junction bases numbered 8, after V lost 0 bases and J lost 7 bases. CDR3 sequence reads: CASSLALPGLVNEQFF. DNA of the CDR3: TGTGCCAGCAGCTTAGCGCTTCCGGGACTAGTGAATGAGCAGTTCTTC.

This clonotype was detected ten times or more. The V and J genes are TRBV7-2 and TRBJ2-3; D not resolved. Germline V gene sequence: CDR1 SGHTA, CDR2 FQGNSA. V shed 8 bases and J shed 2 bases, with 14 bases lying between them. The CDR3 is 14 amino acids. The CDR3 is CASPPPGYTDTQYF. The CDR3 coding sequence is TGTGCCAGCCCCCCTCCGGGTTACACAGATACGCAGTATTTT.

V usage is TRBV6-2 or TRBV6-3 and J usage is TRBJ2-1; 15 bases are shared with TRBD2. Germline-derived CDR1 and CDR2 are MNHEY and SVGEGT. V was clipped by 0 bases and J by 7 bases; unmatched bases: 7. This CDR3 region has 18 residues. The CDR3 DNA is TGTGCCAGCAGTTACTCGGCAGGGGGGACTAGCGGGAGGAATGAGCAGTTCTTC. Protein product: CASSYSAGGTSGRNEQFF.

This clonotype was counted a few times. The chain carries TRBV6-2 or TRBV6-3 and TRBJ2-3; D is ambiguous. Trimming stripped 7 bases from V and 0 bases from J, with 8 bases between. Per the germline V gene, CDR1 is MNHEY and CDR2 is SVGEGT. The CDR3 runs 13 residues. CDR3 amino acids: CASTKTSTDTQYF. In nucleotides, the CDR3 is TGTGCCAGCACCAAAACAAGCACAGATACGCAGTATTTT.

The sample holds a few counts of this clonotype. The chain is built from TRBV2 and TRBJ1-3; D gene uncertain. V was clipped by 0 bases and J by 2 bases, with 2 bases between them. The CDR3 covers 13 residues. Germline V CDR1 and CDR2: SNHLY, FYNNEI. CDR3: CASSEATGNTIYF. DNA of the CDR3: TGTGCCAGCAGTGAAGCAACTGGAAACACCATATATTTT.

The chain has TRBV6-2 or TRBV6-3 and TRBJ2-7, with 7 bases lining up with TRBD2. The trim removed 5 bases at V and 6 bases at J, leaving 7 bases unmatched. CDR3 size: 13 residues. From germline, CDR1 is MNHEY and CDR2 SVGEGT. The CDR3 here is CASSRRGEGEQYV. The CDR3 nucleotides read TGTGCCAGCAGTCGCCGGGGGGAGGGCGAGCAGTACGTC.

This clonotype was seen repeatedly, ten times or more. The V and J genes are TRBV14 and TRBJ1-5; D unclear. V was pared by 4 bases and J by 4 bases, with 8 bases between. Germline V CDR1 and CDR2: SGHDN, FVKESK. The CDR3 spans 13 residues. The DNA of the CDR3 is TGTGCCAGCAGCCGCGACCATAATCAGCCCCAGCATTTT. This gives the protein CASSRDHNQPQHF. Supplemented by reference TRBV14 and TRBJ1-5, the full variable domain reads EAGVTQFPSHSVIEKGQTVTLRCDPISGHDNLYWYRRVMGKEIKFLLHFVKESKQDESGMPNNRFLAERTGGTYSTLKVQPAELEDSGVYFCASSRDHNQPQHFGDGTRLSIL.

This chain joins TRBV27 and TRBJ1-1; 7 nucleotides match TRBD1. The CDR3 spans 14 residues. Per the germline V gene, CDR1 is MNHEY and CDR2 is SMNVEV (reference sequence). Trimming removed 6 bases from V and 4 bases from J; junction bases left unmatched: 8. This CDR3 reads CASRHTGATTEAFF. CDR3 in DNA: TGTGCCAGCAGACACACAGGGGCAACCACTGAAGCTTTCTTT.

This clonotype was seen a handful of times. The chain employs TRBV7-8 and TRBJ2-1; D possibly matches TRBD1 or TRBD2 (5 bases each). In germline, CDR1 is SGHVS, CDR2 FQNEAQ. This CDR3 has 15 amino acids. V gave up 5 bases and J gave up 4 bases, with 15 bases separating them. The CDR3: CASSIEGLAYNEQFF. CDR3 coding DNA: TGTGCCAGCAGCATCGAGGGGCTAGCTTACAATGAGCAGTTCTTC.

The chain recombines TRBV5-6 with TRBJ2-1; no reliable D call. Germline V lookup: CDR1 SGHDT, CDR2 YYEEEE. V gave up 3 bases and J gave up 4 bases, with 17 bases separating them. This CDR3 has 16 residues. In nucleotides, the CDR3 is TGTGCCAGCAGCTCTCGCCCAGTGGGGTCGTACAATGAGCAGTTCTTC. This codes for CASSSRPVGSYNEQFF.

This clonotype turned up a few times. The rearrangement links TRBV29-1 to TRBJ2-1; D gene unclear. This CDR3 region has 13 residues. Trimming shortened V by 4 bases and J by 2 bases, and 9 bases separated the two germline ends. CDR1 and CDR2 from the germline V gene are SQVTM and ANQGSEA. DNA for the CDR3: TGCAGCGTTGTGAAGAGGACCTACAATGAGCAGTTCTTC. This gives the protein CSVVKRTYNEQFF.

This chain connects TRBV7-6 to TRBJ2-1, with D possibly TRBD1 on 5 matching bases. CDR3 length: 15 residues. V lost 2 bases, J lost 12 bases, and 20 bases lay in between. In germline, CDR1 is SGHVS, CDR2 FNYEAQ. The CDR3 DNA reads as TGTGCCAGCAGCTTATTGGGGCCGAAATCGAACCCGCAGTTCTTC. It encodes CASSLLGPKSNPQFF.

For the CDR3, the DNA is TGTGCCACTCGGACATCGAACACCGGGGAGCTGTTTTTT. Translated, it gives CATRTSNTGELFF. This chain uses TRBV6-2 or TRBV6-3 with TRBJ2-2, with D possibly matching TRBD1 (5 bases). Germline values: CDR1 MNHEY, CDR2 SVGEGT. The CDR3 runs to 13 residues. Trimming removed 10 bases from V and 0 bases from J, with 9 bases in between.

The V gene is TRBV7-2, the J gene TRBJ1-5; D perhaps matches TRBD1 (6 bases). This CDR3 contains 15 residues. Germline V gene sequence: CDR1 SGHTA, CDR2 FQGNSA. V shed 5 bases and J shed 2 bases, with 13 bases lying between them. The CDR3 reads CASSKGGAGNQPQHF. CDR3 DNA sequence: TGTGCCAGCAGCAAAGGGGGGGCGGGCAATCAGCCCCAGCATTTT.

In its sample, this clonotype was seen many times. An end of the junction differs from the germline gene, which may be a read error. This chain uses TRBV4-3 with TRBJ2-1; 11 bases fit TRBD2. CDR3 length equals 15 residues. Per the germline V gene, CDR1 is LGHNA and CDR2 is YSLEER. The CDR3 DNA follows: TGTGCCAGCAGCCGCGGGACTAGCGGCTACAATGAGCAGTTCTTC. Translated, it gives CASSRGTSGYNEQFF.